The 15 T cell receptor beta chains below were found in one sample sequenced in a study of T cell changes during pregnancy in multiple sclerosis. Profiling relied on immunoSEQ multiplex PCR, and the TCRdb table lists in-frame clones only, not all of them. The sample has tens of thousands of clones, approximately 90% seen once; the top ten hold around 0.93%. Material: peripheral blood, obtained before pregnancy. These receptor sequences come from a female donor with multiple sclerosis, enrolled in a pregnancy study.

This sequence joins TRBV5-1 and TRBJ2-7; tentative D call: TRBD1 (6 bases). The CDR3 length is 14 residues. Germline V lookup: CDR1 SGHRS, CDR2 YFSETQ. V lost 0 bases to trimming and J lost 5 bases, with 12 bases between them. CDR3 sequence reads: CASSLAGTRDEQYF. For the CDR3, the DNA is TGCGCCAGCAGCTTGGCCGGGACACGCGACGAGCAGTACTTC.

This clone was detected a few times. The V gene is TRBV7-9, the J gene TRBJ1-5, with D perhaps matching TRBD1 (5 bases). V was shortened by 4 bases and J by 11 bases, with 24 bases between the two germline ends. Germline CDR1 is SEHNR and CDR2 is FQNEAQ (reference sequence). This CDR3 is built from 16 residues. The CDR3 bases are TGTGCCAGCAGCTCCTCGGGGGACTTAGGAATCGGGTCCCAGCATTTT. Amino acid sequence: CASSSSGDLGIGSQHF.

The rearrangement joins TRBV11-2 to TRBJ1-2, with 10 positions matching TRBD1. Germline trimming cut 3 bases from V and 2 bases from J; bases unmatched to any gene: 3. The germline V gene has CDR1 SGHAT and CDR2 FQNNGV. CDR3 length: 15 residues. CDR3 sequence reads: CASSLVGQGNYGYTF. CDR3 in DNA: TGTGCCAGCAGCTTGGTGGGACAGGGGAACTATGGCTACACCTTC. The complete variable domain, with remaining parts taken from reference TRBV11-2 and TRBJ1-2, reads EAGVAQSPRYKIIEKRQSVAFWCNPISGHATLYWYQQILGQGPKLLIQFQNNGVVDDSQLPKDRFSAERLKGVDSTLKIQPAKLEDSAVYLCASSLVGQGNYGYTFGSGTRLTVV.

V usage is TRBV9 and J usage is TRBJ2-7, with 12 bases lining up with TRBD2. The CDR3 totals 14 residues. Germline CDR1 is SGDLS and CDR2 is YYNGEE. V dropped 3 bases and J dropped 2; count of bases not matched to a gene: 0. The CDR3 sequence is CASSGTSGAYEQYF. CDR3 nucleotide sequence: TGTGCCAGCAGCGGGACTAGCGGGGCCTACGAGCAGTACTTC.

The chain combines TRBV18 with TRBJ2-3, with TRBD1 identical over 9 bases. This CDR3 contains 20 residues. After removal of 1 base from V and 0 bases from J, the junction contained 14 bases not matched to a gene. Looked up from germline, CDR1 is KGHSH and CDR2 is LQKENI. CDR3 amino acids: CASSPRSLAGQGESTDTQYF. The CDR3 region has the DNA TGTGCCAGCTCACCACGGAGCTTGGCGGGACAGGGCGAGAGCACAGATACGCAGTATTTT.

The chain combines TRBV5-1 with TRBJ2-7; D might be TRBD1 (5 bases). CDR1 SGHRS and CDR2 YFSETQ come from the germline V gene. The CDR3 covers 15 residues. Trimming left V 7 bases short and J 0 bases short, with 17 bases between. The CDR3 sequence: CASQKGIGSSYEQYF. For the CDR3, the DNA is TGCGCCAGCCAGAAGGGGATCGGAAGCTCCTACGAGCAGTACTTC.

V gene TRBV4-3 combines with J gene TRBJ2-3; 12 bases are shared with TRBD2. The V gene end was trimmed by 2 bases and the J gene end by 6 bases; junction bases not matched to a gene: 6. The CDR3 has 16 residues. Germline-derived CDR1 and CDR2 are LGHNA and YSLEER. The CDR3 nucleotides are TGCGCCAGCAGCCAACCACTAGCGGGGGGCGCGGATACGCAGTATTTT. Amino acid sequence: CASSQPLAGGADTQYF.

In this sample, this clone turned up once. The rearrangement uses TRBV19 and TRBJ2-7; D gene unclear. V was clipped by 6 bases and J by 4 bases, with 13 bases between them. Germline values: CDR1 LNHDA, CDR2 SQIVND (reference sequence). This CDR3 has 13 residues. The CDR3 reads CASSFSIRYEQYF. In nucleotides, the CDR3 is TGTGCCAGTAGCTTTTCTATCCGGTACGAGCAGTACTTC.

The V call is TRBV10-1, the J call TRBJ1-1; D is ambiguous. Trimming left V 5 bases short and J 1 base short, with 8 bases between. The length of the CDR3 is 13 residues. The V gene's germline CDR1 is WNHNN and CDR2 SYGVQD (reference sequence). CDR3 protein: CASSQTGNTEAFF. The CDR3 region has the DNA TGCGCCAGCAGTCAGACTGGGAACACTGAAGCTTTCTTT.

This chain joins TRBV6-1 and TRBJ1-1; a weak D match, TRBD1 (5 bases). CDR1 is MNHNS, CDR2 SASEGT, per germline. Trimming took 7 bases from V and 5 from J, leaving 14 bases between them. The CDR3 is made up of 13 amino acids. In nucleotides, the CDR3 is TGTGCCAGCATCCCTCGGGGGTATACTGAAGCTTTCTTT. It specifies CASIPRGYTEAFF.

The rearrangement joins TRBV6-1 to TRBJ1-2; a weak D match, TRBD1 (5 bases). The ends were cut back, 3 bases at V and 2 bases at J, with 10 bases in the middle. This CDR3 comprises 14 residues. CDR1 is MNHNS, CDR2 SASEGT, per germline. CDR3 sequence reads: CASSDSAGNYGYTF. The CDR3 nucleotides read TGTGCCAGCAGTGATTCTGCAGGGAACTATGGCTACACCTTC.

The gene calls are TRBV4-1 and TRBJ2-2; D remains unclear. Looked up from germline, CDR1 is MGHRA and CDR2 is YSYEKL. There are 12 residues in the CDR3. With 5 bases removed from V and 5 bases from J, the gap between germline ends came to 6 bases. CDR3 residues: CASSIHTGELFF. The CDR3 DNA reads TGCGCCAGCAGCATACATACCGGGGAGCTGTTTTTT.

The chain joins TRBV7-2 to TRBJ2-7; the D is unclear. The germline CDR1 and CDR2 sequences are SGHTA and FQGNSA. With 1 base removed from V and 2 bases from J, the gap between germline ends came to 6 bases. This CDR3 is 13 amino acids long. This chain's CDR3 is CASSLVRTYEQYF. DNA of the CDR3: TGTGCCAGCAGCTTAGTCAGAACCTACGAGCAGTACTTC.

The chain joins TRBV5-4 to TRBJ1-1; D gene uncertain. Trimming stripped 4 bases from V and 4 bases from J, with 8 bases between. Germline values: CDR1 SGHNT, CDR2 YYREEE (reference sequence). The CDR3 has 12 amino acids. CDR3 sequence (DNA): TGTGCCAGCAGCCGGAGAGGCACTGAAGCTTTCTTT. Its protein is CASSRRGTEAFF.

This rearrangement joins TRBV5-5 to TRBJ2-7, with D possibly being TRBD2 (5 bases). CDR1 SGHKS and CDR2 YYEKEE come from the germline V gene (reference sequence). CDR3 length: 14 amino acids. V was trimmed by 6 bases and J by 1 base, leaving 14 bases between them. This chain's CDR3 is CASINVGKSYEQYF. The CDR3 DNA sequence: TGTGCCAGCATCAATGTCGGGAAATCCTACGAGCAGTACTTC.